The 8 T cell receptor beta chains reported below all come from one sample, sequenced in a study of metastatic and nonmetastatic thyroid tumors. Not a single patient had been given any form of treatment at any point before undergoing thyroid surgery. With MiXCR, TCRdb called clones anew from the PCR reads. The sample shows about 30,000 clones, 3.5% to 5% of them seen only once. Sequencing used blood. The source is a female donor with papillary thyroid cancer or a benign thyroid nodule (not recorded which). Some clones in this sample may be carry-over from other donors' samples.

There are many counts of this clone. The rearrangement links TRBV9 to TRBJ2-1; 11 nucleotides match TRBD2. CDR3 length: 18 residues. The germline CDR1 and CDR2 sequences are SGDLS and YYNGEE. With V trimmed by 7 bases and J by 7 bases, 19 bases remained unmatched. The CDR3 sequence is CASGNPRTSGSSGNEQFF. CDR3 DNA sequence: TGTGCCAGCGGCAACCCCCGAACTAGCGGGAGTAGTGGGAATGAGCAGTTCTTC.

The sample holds many counts of this clone. The chain links TRBV11-3 to TRBJ1-4; D perhaps matches TRBD1 (6 bases). The CDR3 runs 13 residues. CDR1 and CDR2 (germline): SGHNT, YENEEA. V was clipped by 5 bases and J by 8 bases, with 12 bases between them. The CDR3 reads CASSVTGQEKLFF. In DNA form, the CDR3 reads TGTGCCAGCAGCGTAACAGGGCAGGAAAAACTGTTTTTT.

There are many counts of this clone. The chain couples TRBV30 to TRBJ2-4, with D perhaps TRBD1 (5 bases). Trimming left V 2 bases short and J 8 bases short, with 19 bases between. Germline V gene sequence: CDR1 GTSNPN, CDR2 SVGIG (reference sequence). The CDR3 contains 15 residues. CDR3 sequence reads: CAWSLKGVREDIQYF. Written as DNA, the CDR3 is TGTGCCTGGAGTTTAAAAGGGGTTAGGGAAGACATTCAGTACTTC. Using reference TRBV30 and TRBJ2-4 for the parts outside the CDR3, the full variable domain is SQTIHQWPATLVQPVGSPLSLECTVEGTSNPNLYWYRQAAGRGLQLLFYSVGIGQISSEVPQNLSASRPQDRQFILSSKKLLLSDSGFYLCAWSLKGVREDIQYFGAGTRLSVL.

Remarks on this clone: Just one base apart from a much larger clone, this may be a read error. This same CDR3 is encoded by further DNA sequences in the sample. The chain has TRBV7-9 and TRBJ2-7; 7 nucleotides match TRBD2. This CDR3 contains 14 residues. The J segment lost 5 bases and the V segment lost 0 bases, leaving 4 bases of the junction unmatched. Germline V lookup: CDR1 SEHNR, CDR2 FQNEAQ (reference sequence). This CDR3 reads CASSLALGLDEQYF. Written as DNA, the CDR3 is TGTGCCAGCAGCTTAGCTCTTGGACTAGACGAGCAGTACTTC.

Judged by abundance, this clone is medium-sized. V and J are TRBV6-1 and TRBJ1-1; maybe TRBD1 (6 bases). With 2 bases removed from V and 8 bases from J, the gap between germline ends came to 12 bases. The CDR3 has 13 amino acids. Germline lookup yields CDR1 MNHNS and CDR2 SASEGT. CDR3 DNA: TGTGCCAGCAGTGAAAACAGGGAAAGAGAAGCTTTCTTT. Translating it yields CASSENREREAFF.

The CDR3 loop is CASELTDTQYF. In DNA, the CDR3 is TGTGCCAGCGAACTCACAGATACGCAGTATTTT. The chain couples TRBV6-4 to TRBJ2-3; the D is unclear. V lost 8 bases, J lost 2 bases, and 5 bases lay in between. There are 11 residues in the CDR3. Germline assignment: CDR1 MRHNA and CDR2 SNTAGT.

This clone came up many times. A read error may explain this, as a much larger clone is one base away. This chain links TRBV6-5 with TRBJ2-7; a possible D gene is TRBD1 (6 bases). The germline V gene has CDR1 MNHEY and CDR2 SVGAGI. This CDR3 comprises 18 residues. Trimming stripped 0 bases from V and 0 bases from J, with 18 bases between. The CDR3 loop is CASSYSIGSPRGSYEQYF. DNA of the CDR3: TGTGCCAGCAGTTACTCGATCGGTTCGCCCAGGGGCTCCTACGAGCAGTACTTC.

The rearrangement uses TRBV27 and TRBJ2-4; TRBD1 matches 8 bases. CDR3 length equals 16 residues. Trimming took 4 bases from V and 8 from J; bases not matched to a gene: 13. Germline CDR1 reads MNHEY; CDR2 reads SMNVEV (reference sequence). The CDR3 loop is CASSSTDRVPPHIQYF. For the CDR3, the DNA is TGTGCCAGCAGTTCTACGGACAGGGTGCCTCCCCACATTCAGTACTTC.